The next 13 T cell receptor beta chains were all read from a single sample in a study of CD8 T cells in ankylosing spondylitis. TCRdb re-called the 5' RACE reads with MiXCR, one entry per CDR3 protein. The table shows some 120,000 distinct CDR3 sequences, with about 6.4% occurring only once. The sample taken for sequencing was blood, either unsorted or a sorted T cell fraction (not recorded which). The receptor set was obtained from a male donor with ankylosing spondylitis or in good health (not recorded which).

This clonotype was counted a few times. The chain joins TRBV5-1 to TRBJ1-1; possibly TRBD1 for D (5 bases). Germline V gene lookup returns CDR1 SGHRS and CDR2 YFSETQ. This CDR3 region has 13 residues. Trimming took 2 bases from V and 7 from J, leaving 12 bases between them. CDR3 sequence (DNA): TGCGCCAGCAGCTTATCGTGGGGGAGTGAAGCTTTCTTT. It translates to CASSLSWGSEAFF.

This clonotype was counted many times. The V call is TRBV20-1, the J call TRBJ1-1; maybe TRBD1 (5 bases). Germline V gene sequence: CDR1 DFQATT, CDR2 SNEGSKA (reference sequence). The CDR3 sequence is 13 residues long. Trimming pared 3 bases from V and 0 bases from J, leaving 8 bases between. The CDR3 protein is CSARGQLNTEAFF. The CDR3, as DNA: TGCAGTGCTAGGGGGCAATTGAACACTGAAGCTTTCTTT.

This clonotype has a count of ten or more. The chain recombines TRBV5-1 with TRBJ1-4; D perhaps matches TRBD1 (6 bases). Germline V gene lookup returns CDR1 SGHRS and CDR2 YFSETQ. Trimming took off 0 bases at V and 8 bases at J, with 17 bases between the two ends. This CDR3 spans 16 amino acids. The CDR3 spells CASSLAHRALFEKLFF. The CDR3 DNA sequence: TGCGCCAGCAGCTTGGCCCACAGGGCCCTCTTCGAAAAACTGTTTTTT. Full variable domain (rest looked up from reference TRBV5-1 and TRBJ1-4): KAGVTQTPRYLIKTRGQQVTLSCSPISGHRSVSWYQQTPGQGLQFLFEYFSETQRNKGNFPGRFSGRQFSNSRSEMNVSTLELGDSALYLCASSLAHRALFEKLFFGSGTQLSVL.

Ten or more counts support this clonotype. The chain employs TRBV29-1 and TRBJ2-3; no definite D call. The CDR3 loop spans 15 amino acids. The germline CDR1 and CDR2 sequences are SQVTM and ANQGSEA. The V gene lost 2 bases and the J gene lost 3 bases, with 15 bases spanning the gap. CDR3 protein: CSVEIVSIGTDTQYF. In nucleotides, the CDR3 is TGCAGCGTTGAAATCGTGTCCATTGGGACAGATACGCAGTATTTT.

This clonotype has at least ten counts. The chain joins TRBV5-1 to TRBJ2-1; 8 bases fit TRBD2. Germline V CDR1 and CDR2: SGHRS, YFSETQ. Trimming at V came to 4 bases and at J to 6 bases, leaving 15 bases not matched to a gene. The CDR3 runs to 17 residues. The CDR3 DNA is TGCGCCAGCAGCCCCGGGGGGGCGGGAGTCTTGAGCAATGAGCAGTTCTTC. Amino acid sequence: CASSPGGAGVLSNEQFF. The full variable domain, with the rest looked up from reference TRBV5-1 and TRBJ2-1, is KAGVTQTPRYLIKTRGQQVTLSCSPISGHRSVSWYQQTPGQGLQFLFEYFSETQRNKGNFPGRFSGRQFSNSRSEMNVSTLELGDSALYLCASSPGGAGVLSNEQFFGPGTRLTVL.

Comment on this clonotype: A single base separates this from a much larger clone, so it may be a read error. V is TRBV5-1 and J is TRBJ2-2; a possible D gene is TRBD1 (5 bases). This CDR3 has 15 residues. Looked up from germline, CDR1 is SGHRS and CDR2 is YFSETQ. CDR3 in amino acids: CASSLIQGGTWELFF. The CDR3 coding sequence is TGCGCCAGCAGCTTGATTCAGGGCGGCACCTGGGAGCTGTTTTTT.

In this sample, this clonotype turned up many times. The J gene is TRBJ2-7, the V gene TRBV4-1; 9 bases are a match to TRBD1. CDR1 and CDR2 (germline): MGHRA, YSYEKL. The CDR3 spans 15 residues. V dropped 0 bases and J dropped 6; count of bases not matched to a gene: 6. The CDR3 DNA is TGCGCCAGCAGCCAAGATTGGGGACAGGGAGGCGAGCAGTACTTC. Protein product: CASSQDWGQGGEQYF.

The table lists this clonotype with many counts. The V and J genes are TRBV6-1 and TRBJ2-2; D is unresolved. Trimming removed 2 bases from V and 2 bases from J, with 6 bases in between. This CDR3 is built from 14 residues. Per the germline V gene, CDR1 is MNHNS and CDR2 is SASEGT. This CDR3 reads CASSERQNTGELFF. The CDR3 region has the DNA TGTGCCAGCAGTGAAAGGCAAAACACCGGGGAGCTGTTTTTT.

This clonotype was seen many times. The chain links TRBV28 to TRBJ2-7, with no clear D. The CDR3 contains 11 residues. The germline V and J ends were trimmed by 5 bases and 6 bases, with 8 bases remaining between them. The germline CDR1 and CDR2 sequences are MDHEN and SYDVKM. CDR3 protein: CASSPRGEQYF. CDR3 nucleotide sequence: TGTGCCAGCAGTCCTCGAGGCGAGCAGTACTTC.

This clonotype was picked up many times. V usage is TRBV28 and J usage is TRBJ2-1; no reliable D call. Germline-derived CDR1 and CDR2 are MDHEN and SYDVKM. CDR3 length: 13 amino acids. Trimming removed 10 bases from V and 2 bases from J, with 12 bases in between. The CDR3 here is CATHGRTYNEQFF. The CDR3 DNA is TGTGCCACCCATGGCAGAACCTACAATGAGCAGTTCTTC.

In this sample, this clonotype turned up many times. V and J are TRBV7-9 and TRBJ1-6, with D maybe TRBD1 (6 bases). Trimming shortened V by 6 bases and J by 8 bases, and 14 bases separated the two germline ends. This CDR3 contains 14 residues. CDR1 is SEHNR and CDR2 is FQNEAQ in the germline V gene (reference sequence). CDR3 DNA: TGTGCCAGCAGTCTAAGACAGGCCGATTCACCCCTCCACTTT. This codes for CASSLRQADSPLHF.

There are many counts of this clonotype. This chain links TRBV7-2 with TRBJ2-7, with unresolved D. There are 11 residues in the CDR3. Per germline, CDR1 SGHTA and CDR2 FQGNSA. Trimming took 3 bases from V and 5 from J, leaving 5 bases between them. The CDR3 DNA is TGTGCCAGCAGCTTGGTAAACGAGCAGTACTTC. The encoded protein is CASSLVNEQYF.

This clonotype occurred many times. The J gene is TRBJ2-1, the V gene TRBV7-6; D gene uncertain. The germline V gene has CDR1 SGHVS and CDR2 FNYEAQ. V was pared by 5 bases and J by 4 bases, with 12 bases between. There are 14 residues in the CDR3. CDR3 in amino acids: CASSPSWVYNEQFF. As DNA, the CDR3 is TGTGCCAGCAGCCCCAGCTGGGTTTACAATGAGCAGTTCTTC.